Here is one T cell receptor beta chain with its context. TCRdb re-called the 5' RACE reads through MiXCR, storing one row per CDR3 protein. In the table there are 120,000 to 150,000 distinct CDR3 sequences, about 19% of which are singletons. Per the germline V gene, CDR1 is SGHVS and CDR2 is FNYEAQ. The CDR3 spans 15 residues. With V trimmed by 4 bases and J by 8 bases, 8 bases remained unmatched. This specimen comes from a study of T-cell memory formation after mild COVID-19. The sequenced sample was PBMCs or a T cell subset sorted from them (not recorded which). The sequence was collected from an adult woman who had mild COVID-19 (a few samples of this study predate the infection). Cell type and time point are not known. V and J are TRBV7-6 and TRBJ2-1, with 10 bases identical to TRBD2. The DNA of the CDR3 is TGTGCCAGCAGCTGGGGACTAGCGCAAGGGGATGAGCAGTTCTTC. The encoded protein is CASSWGLAQGDEQFF.